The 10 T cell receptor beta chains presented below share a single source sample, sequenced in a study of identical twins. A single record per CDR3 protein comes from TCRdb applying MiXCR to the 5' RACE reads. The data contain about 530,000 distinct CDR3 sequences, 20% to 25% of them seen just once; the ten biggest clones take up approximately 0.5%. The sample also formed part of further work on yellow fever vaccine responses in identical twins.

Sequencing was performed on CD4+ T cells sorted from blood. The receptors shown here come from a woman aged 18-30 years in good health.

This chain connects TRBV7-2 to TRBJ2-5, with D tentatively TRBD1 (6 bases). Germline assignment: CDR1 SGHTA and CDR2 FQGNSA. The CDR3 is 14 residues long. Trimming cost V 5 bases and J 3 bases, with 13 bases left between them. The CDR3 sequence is CASSNRAGEETQYF. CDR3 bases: TGTGCCAGCAGCAACCGGGCAGGGGAAGAGACCCAGTACTTC.

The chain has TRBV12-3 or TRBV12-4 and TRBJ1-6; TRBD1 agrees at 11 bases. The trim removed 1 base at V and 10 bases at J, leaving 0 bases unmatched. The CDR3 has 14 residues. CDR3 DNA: TGTGCCAGCAGTTTAGGGGACAGGGGGTCACCCCTCCACTTT. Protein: CASSLGDRGSPLHF.

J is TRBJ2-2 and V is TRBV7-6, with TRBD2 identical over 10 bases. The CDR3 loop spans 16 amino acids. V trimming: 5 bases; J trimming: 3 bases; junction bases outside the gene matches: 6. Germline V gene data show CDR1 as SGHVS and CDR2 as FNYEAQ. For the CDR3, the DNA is TGTGCCAGCAGCCCCACTAGCGGGGCCGACACCGGGGAGCTGTTTTTT. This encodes CASSPTSGADTGELFF.

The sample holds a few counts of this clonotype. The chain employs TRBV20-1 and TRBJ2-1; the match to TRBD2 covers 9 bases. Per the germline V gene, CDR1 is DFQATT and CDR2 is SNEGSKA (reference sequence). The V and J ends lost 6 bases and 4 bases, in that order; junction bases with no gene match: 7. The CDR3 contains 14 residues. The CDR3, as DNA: TGCAGTGCGACGACTAGCGGACTGTACAATGAGCAGTTCTTC. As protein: CSATTSGLYNEQFF.

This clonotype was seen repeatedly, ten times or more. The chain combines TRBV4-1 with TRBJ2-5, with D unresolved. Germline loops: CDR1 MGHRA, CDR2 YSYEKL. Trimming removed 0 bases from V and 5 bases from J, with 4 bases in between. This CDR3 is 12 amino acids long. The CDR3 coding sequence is TGCGCCAGCAGCCAAGAAGGGGAGACCCAGTACTTC. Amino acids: CASSQEGETQYF.

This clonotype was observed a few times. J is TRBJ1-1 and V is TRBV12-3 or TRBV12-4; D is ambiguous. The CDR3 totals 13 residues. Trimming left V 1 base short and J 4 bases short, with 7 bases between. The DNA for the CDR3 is TGTGCCAGCAGTTTAGGGTTTCTCACTGAAGCTTTCTTT. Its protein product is CASSLGFLTEAFF.

The chain's CDR3 is CASSLAGTSGTNNEQFF. The CDR3 DNA follows: TGCGCCAGCAGCTTGGCGGGGACTAGCGGGACAAACAATGAGCAGTTCTTC. This chain connects TRBV5-1 to TRBJ2-1; 13 nucleotides align to TRBD2. Germline CDR1 SGHRS, CDR2 YFSETQ. Unmatched junction bases numbered 5, after V lost 0 bases and J lost 5 bases. The CDR3 sequence is 17 residues long.

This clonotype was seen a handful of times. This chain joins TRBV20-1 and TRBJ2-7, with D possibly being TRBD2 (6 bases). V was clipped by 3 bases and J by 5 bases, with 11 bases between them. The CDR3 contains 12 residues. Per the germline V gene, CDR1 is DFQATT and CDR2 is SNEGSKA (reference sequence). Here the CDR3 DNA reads TGCAGTGCTAGCGGGAGAAACCACGAGCAGTACTTC. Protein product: CSASGRNHEQYF.

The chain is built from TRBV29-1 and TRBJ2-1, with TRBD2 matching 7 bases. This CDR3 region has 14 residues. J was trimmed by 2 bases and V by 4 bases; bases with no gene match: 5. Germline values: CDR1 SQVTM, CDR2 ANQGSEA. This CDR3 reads CSVVAGYAYNEQFF. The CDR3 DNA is TGCAGCGTTGTAGCGGGTTACGCCTACAATGAGCAGTTCTTC.

The CDR3: CASSRKPRAGANVLTF. CDR3 DNA: TGTGCCAGCAGCAGAAAGCCCCGGGCTGGGGCCAACGTCCTGACTTTC. The J gene is TRBJ2-6, the V gene TRBV6-1, with D uncertain. The germline V and J ends were trimmed by 6 bases and 2 bases, with 14 bases remaining between them. This CDR3 spans 16 amino acids. Germline assignment: CDR1 MNHNS and CDR2 SASEGT.